The present entry profiles one T cell receptor (beta chain) with its context. The data originate from a study of blood T cell repertoires in COVID-19. The CDR3 is made up of 14 amino acids. V shed 2 bases and J shed 0 bases, with 6 bases lying between them. Germline values: CDR1 SGHTA, CDR2 FQGNSA. This table comes from immunoSEQ multiplex PCR, and its TCRdb copy is limited to in-frame clones, with some not included. The data hold 390,000 or so clones, with 80% to 90% observed a single time. Specimen: PBMCs or T cells enriched from blood (not recorded which). The clonotype was recovered from a man between 18 and 35 years old who had recovered from COVID-19. The chain employs TRBV7-2 and TRBJ2-3; TRBD2 is a possible D gene (5 bases). The CDR3 DNA reads as TGTGCCAGCAGCTTATGGACTAGCACAGATACGCAGTATTTT. Its translation: CASSLWTSTDTQYF. Based on the CDR3 plus reference TRBV7-2 and TRBJ2-3, the full variable domain is GAGVSQSPSNKVTEKGKDVELRCDPISGHTALYWYRQSLGQGLEFLIYFQGNSAPDKSGLPSDRFSAERTGGSVSTLTIQRTQQEDSAVYLCASSLWTSTDTQYFGPGTRLTVL.